Shown below are 10 T cell receptor beta chains from a single sample sequenced in a study of blood T cell repertoires in COVID-19 (dated by TCRdb to 2018 to 2021). Receptors were amplified or captured by the immunoSEQ multiplex PCR assay. The source is immuneACCESS, and TCRdb retained only in-frame sequences with V and J called. Part of the clones is not carried over; for the studies checked, unresolved V genes explain less than half of this, and the remainder is unexplained. Across this sample there are around 190,000 clones, with 84% seen only once. Clones ranked in the top ten supply approximately 7.1% of the sample. The sequencing sample was made of peripheral blood. All receptors derive from a human donor in a cohort sampled during active COVID-19.

The gene calls are TRBV6-6 and TRBJ2-3; TRBD1 matches at 8 bases. V shed 4 bases and J 6 bases; nucleotides not matched to a gene: 6. CDR3 size: 14 residues. Germline CDR1 reads MNHNY; CDR2 reads SVGAGI (reference sequence). The CDR3 coding sequence is TGTGCCAGCAGTTCCACAGGGGGGCGGGATACGCAGTATTTT. Translated: CASSSTGGRDTQYF.

The rearrangement links TRBV5-1 to TRBJ1-3; tentatively, D is TRBD1 (6 bases). The CDR3 contains 17 residues. Per the germline V gene, CDR1 is SGHRS and CDR2 is YFSETQ. Between the trimmed V and J ends, which lost 2 bases and 0 bases, there was a span of 15 bases. Here the CDR3 DNA reads TGCGCCAGCAGCTTTGGCGACAGGTCGAGCTCTGGAAACACCATATATTTT. As protein: CASSFGDRSSSGNTIYF.

This rearrangement joins TRBV11-2 to TRBJ1-6, with 7 bases identical to TRBD1. Germline V gene sequence: CDR1 SGHAT, CDR2 FQNNGV. The V gene end was trimmed by 8 bases and the J gene end by 7 bases; junction bases not matched to a gene: 20. This CDR3 is 18 amino acids long. CDR3 loop: CASQQGNRGRIRNSPLHF. CDR3 DNA sequence: TGTGCCAGCCAGCAGGGGAACAGGGGCCGCATCCGAAATTCACCCCTCCACTTT.

The chain is built from TRBV6-2 or TRBV6-3 and TRBJ2-7, with a weak D call TRBD1 (6 bases). The CDR3 loop spans 12 amino acids. The germline gives CDR1 MNHEY, CDR2 SVGEGT. Deletions cut 6 bases from V and 5 bases from J, with 11 bases between. As DNA, the CDR3 is TGTGCCAGCAGCAACACAGGGAACGAGCAGTACTTC. The encoded protein is CASSNTGNEQYF.

The J gene is TRBJ1-2, the V gene TRBV3-1 (or the pseudogene TRBV3-2); D remains unclear. The CDR3 is 13 amino acids. The germline V gene encodes CDR1 LGHDT and CDR2 YNNKEL (reference sequence). Trimming pared 2 bases from V and 4 bases from J, leaving 8 bases between. The CDR3 here is CASSQSGPYGYTF. In DNA, the CDR3 is TGTGCCAGCAGCCAATCAGGCCCCTATGGCTACACCTTC.

The gene calls are TRBV30 and TRBJ1-5; possible D gene TRBD1, 6 bases. The CDR3 totals 15 residues. Per the germline V gene, CDR1 is GTSNPN and CDR2 is SVGIG (reference sequence). Trimming left V 1 base short and J 7 bases short, with 17 bases between. The CDR3 loop reads CAWSETVAGVQPQHF. In DNA form, the CDR3 reads TGTGCCTGGAGTGAGACCGTCGCAGGGGTCCAGCCCCAGCATTTT.

The chain is built from TRBV2 and TRBJ1-2; D is unresolved. The CDR3 runs 18 residues. Germline-derived CDR1 and CDR2 are SNHLY and FYNNEI. The V end was cut by 4 bases, the J end by 0 bases, with 21 bases between. The CDR3 loop reads CASSVPSGWADPNYGYTF. The CDR3 DNA is TGTGCCAGCAGTGTCCCCTCCGGTTGGGCAGATCCTAACTATGGCTACACCTTC.

The gene calls are TRBV5-1 and TRBJ1-4; the D is unclear. The ends were cut back, 3 bases at V and 2 bases at J, with 14 bases in the middle. CDR1 SGHRS and CDR2 YFSETQ come from the germline V gene. The CDR3 spans 16 residues. The CDR3 here is CASSSIPPRTNEKLFF. CDR3 sequence (DNA): TGCGCCAGCAGCTCGATCCCCCCTCGGACTAATGAAAAACTGTTTTTT. Looking up the rest from reference TRBV5-1 and TRBJ1-4 gives the full variable domain: KAGVTQTPRYLIKTRGQQVTLSCSPISGHRSVSWYQQTPGQGLQFLFEYFSETQRNKGNFPGRFSGRQFSNSRSEMNVSTLELGDSALYLCASSSIPPRTNEKLFFGSGTQLSVL.

The rearrangement joins TRBV9 to TRBJ2-7, with a tentative D call TRBD2 (5 bases). There are 15 residues in the CDR3. CDR1 is SGDLS, CDR2 YYNGEE, per germline. Deletions cut 0 bases from V and 6 bases from J, with 16 bases between. The CDR3 protein is CASSVGAALGSEQYF. DNA for the CDR3: TGTGCCAGCAGCGTAGGGGCAGCCCTTGGGAGCGAGCAGTACTTC.

V gene TRBV27 combines with J gene TRBJ2-2, with TRBD2 matching 7 bases. The J segment lost 2 bases and the V segment lost 3 bases, leaving 6 bases of the junction unmatched. The CDR3 loop spans 16 amino acids. In germline, CDR1 is MNHEY, CDR2 SMNVEV (reference sequence). This CDR3 reads CASSFNRDYNTGELFF. As DNA, the CDR3 is TGTGCCAGCAGTTTTAACCGGGACTACAACACCGGGGAGCTGTTTTTT.